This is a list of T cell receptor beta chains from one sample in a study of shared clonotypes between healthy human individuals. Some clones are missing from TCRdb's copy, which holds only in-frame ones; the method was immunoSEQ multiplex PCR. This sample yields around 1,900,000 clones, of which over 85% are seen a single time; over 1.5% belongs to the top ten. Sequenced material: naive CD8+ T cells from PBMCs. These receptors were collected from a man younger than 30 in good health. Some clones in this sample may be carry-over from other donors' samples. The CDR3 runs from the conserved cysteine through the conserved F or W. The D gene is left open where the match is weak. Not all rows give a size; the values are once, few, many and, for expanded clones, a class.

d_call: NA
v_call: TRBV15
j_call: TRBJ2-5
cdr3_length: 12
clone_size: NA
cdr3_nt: TGTGCCACCAGGCACTTAGGAGAGACCCAGTACTTC
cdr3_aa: CATRHLGETQYF

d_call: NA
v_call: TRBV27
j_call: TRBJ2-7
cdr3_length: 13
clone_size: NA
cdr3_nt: TGTGCCAGCAGCTGGACAGTAGCCTACGAGCAGTACTTC
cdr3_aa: CASSWTVAYEQYF

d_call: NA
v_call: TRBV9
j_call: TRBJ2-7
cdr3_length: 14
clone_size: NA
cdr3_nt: TGTGCCAGCAACGATGGTAACCGACACTACGAGCAGTACTTC
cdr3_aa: CASNDGNRHYEQYF

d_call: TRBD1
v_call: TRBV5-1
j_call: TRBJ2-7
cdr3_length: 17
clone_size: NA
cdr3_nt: TGCGCCAGCAGCTTGGGACCATACGGGACAGGGAATTACGAGCAGTACTTC
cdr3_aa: CASSLGPYGTGNYEQYF

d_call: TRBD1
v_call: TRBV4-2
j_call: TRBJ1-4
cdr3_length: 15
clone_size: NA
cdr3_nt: TGTGCCAGCAGCCACACCGACAGGGCTAATGAAAAACTGTTTTTT
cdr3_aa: CASSHTDRANEKLFF

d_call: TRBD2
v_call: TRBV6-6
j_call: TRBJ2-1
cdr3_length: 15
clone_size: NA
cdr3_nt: TGTGCCAGCAGAAAAACTAGCGGGCCCTACAATGAGCAGTTCTTC
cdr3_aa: CASRKTSGPYNEQFF

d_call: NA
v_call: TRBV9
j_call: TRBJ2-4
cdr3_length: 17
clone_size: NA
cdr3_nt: TGTGCCAGCAGCGAGGGTCAGGAGCCGCTAGCCAAAAACATTCAGTACTTC
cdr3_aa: CASSEGQEPLAKNIQYF

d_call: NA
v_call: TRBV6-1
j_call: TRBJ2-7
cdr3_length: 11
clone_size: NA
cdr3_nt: TGTGCCAGCATCTCACCCTACGAGCAGTACTTC
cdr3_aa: CASISPYEQYF

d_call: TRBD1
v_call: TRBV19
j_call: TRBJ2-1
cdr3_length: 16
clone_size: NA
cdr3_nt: TGTGCCAGTAGTATAGCGGCAGGGGGCAGCTACAATGAGCAGTTCTTC
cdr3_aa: CASSIAAGGSYNEQFF

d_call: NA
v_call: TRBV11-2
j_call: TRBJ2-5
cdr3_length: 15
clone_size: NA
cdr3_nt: TGTGCCAGCAGCGTAGACAGGTTATACGGAGAGACCCAGTACTTC
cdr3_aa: CASSVDRLYGETQYF

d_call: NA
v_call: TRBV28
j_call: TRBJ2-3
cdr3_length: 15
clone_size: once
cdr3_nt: TGTGCCAGCACCCGGTGGGGGCTGAAGGCAGATACGCAGTATTTT
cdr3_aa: CASTRWGLKADTQYF

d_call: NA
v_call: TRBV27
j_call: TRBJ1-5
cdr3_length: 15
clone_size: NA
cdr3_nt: TGTGCCAGCAGTTTAGACCCGGGCCCCAATCAGCCCCAGCATTTT
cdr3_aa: CASSLDPGPNQPQHF

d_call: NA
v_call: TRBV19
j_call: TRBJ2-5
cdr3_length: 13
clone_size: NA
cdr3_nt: TGTGCCAGTAGTATAGGAGACCAAGAGACCCAGTACTTC
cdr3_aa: CASSIGDQETQYF

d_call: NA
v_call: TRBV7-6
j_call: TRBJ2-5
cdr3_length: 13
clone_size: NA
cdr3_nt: TGTGCCAGCAGCTATAGGGGGGAAGAGACCCAGTACTTC
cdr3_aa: CASSYRGEETQYF

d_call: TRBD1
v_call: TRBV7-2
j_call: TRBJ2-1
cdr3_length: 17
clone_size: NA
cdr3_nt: TGTGCCAGCAGCTTAGCGCACCAGGGGGCTCTCTACAATGAGCAGTTCTTC
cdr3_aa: CASSLAHQGALYNEQFF

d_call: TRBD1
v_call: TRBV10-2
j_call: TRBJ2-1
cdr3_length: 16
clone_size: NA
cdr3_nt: TGCGCCAGCAGTGTCACCGGGACAGATTTTTACAATGAGCAGTTCTTC
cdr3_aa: CASSVTGTDFYNEQFF

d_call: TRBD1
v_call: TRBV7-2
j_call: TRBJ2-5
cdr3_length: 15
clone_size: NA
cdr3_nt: TGTGCCAGCAGCCCCAGCGATGGGACAGAAGAGACCCAGTACTTC
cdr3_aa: CASSPSDGTEETQYF

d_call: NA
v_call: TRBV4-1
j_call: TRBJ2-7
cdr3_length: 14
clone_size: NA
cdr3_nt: TGCGCCAGCAGCCAAGATCCCCACTCCTACGAGCAGTACTTC
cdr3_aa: CASSQDPHSYEQYF

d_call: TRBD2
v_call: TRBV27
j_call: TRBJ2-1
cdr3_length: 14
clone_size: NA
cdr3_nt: TGTGCCAGCCAGAGCGGGGGTGGCAACAATGAGCAGTTCTTC
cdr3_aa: CASQSGGGNNEQFF

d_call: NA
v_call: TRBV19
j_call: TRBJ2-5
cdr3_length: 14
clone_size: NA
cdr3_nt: TGTGCCAGTAGTATAGGGCCAGGGGTAGAGACCCAGTACTTC
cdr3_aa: CASSIGPGVETQYF

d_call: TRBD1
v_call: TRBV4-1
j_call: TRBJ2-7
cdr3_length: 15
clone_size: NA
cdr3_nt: TGCGCCAGCAGCCTAGGAAGGACAGGGGGCTACGAGCAGTACTTC
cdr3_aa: CASSLGRTGGYEQYF

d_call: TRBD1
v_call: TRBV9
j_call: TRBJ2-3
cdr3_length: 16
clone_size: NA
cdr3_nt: TGTGCCAGCAGCGTAGGGGGACAGGGGCTAACAGATACGCAGTATTTT
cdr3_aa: CASSVGGQGLTDTQYF

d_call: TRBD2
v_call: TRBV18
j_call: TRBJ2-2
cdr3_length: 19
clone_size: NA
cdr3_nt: TGTGCCAGCTCACCAGGCAACGATCCGGGAGGCAAGCGGACCGGGGAGCTGTTTTTT
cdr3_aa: CASSPGNDPGGKRTGELFF

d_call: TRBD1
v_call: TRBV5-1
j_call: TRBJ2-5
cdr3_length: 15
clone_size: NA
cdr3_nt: TGCGCCAGCAGCTCCACCGGGACAGCTCAAGAGACCCAGTACTTC
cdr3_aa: CASSSTGTAQETQYF

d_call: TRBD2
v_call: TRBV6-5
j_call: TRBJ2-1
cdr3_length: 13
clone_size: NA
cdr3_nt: TGTGCCAGCAGCCCCGGGGCGGGAGCTGAGCAGTTCTTC
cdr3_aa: CASSPGAGAEQFF

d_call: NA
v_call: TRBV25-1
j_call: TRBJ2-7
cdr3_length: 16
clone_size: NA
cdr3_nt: TGTGCCAGCAGTGGTCACCTCTCCCGGACCGCCTACGAGCAGTACTTC
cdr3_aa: CASSGHLSRTAYEQYF

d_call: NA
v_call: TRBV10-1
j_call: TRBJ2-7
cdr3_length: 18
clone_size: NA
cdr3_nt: TGCGCCAGCACCCCCCGCCGCAGATCGTCGGGGCGAACCTACGAGCAGTACTTC
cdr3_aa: CASTPRRRSSGRTYEQYF

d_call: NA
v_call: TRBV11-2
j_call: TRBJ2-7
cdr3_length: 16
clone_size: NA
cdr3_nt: TGTGCCAGCAGCTTAGATGTTGGGGACACCTTCGCCGAGCAGTACTTC
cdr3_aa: CASSLDVGDTFAEQYF

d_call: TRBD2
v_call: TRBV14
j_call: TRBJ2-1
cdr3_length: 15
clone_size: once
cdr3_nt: TGTGCCAGCAGCCAATGGGCGGGAGCCTACAATGAGCAGTTCTTC
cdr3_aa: CASSQWAGAYNEQFF

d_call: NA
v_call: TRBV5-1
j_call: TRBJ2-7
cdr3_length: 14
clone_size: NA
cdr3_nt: TGCGCCAGCAGCCCGACCGGGACAACCGCCGAGCAGTACTTC
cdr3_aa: CASSPTGTTAEQYF

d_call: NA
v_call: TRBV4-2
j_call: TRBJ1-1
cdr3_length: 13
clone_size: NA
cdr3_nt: TGTGCCAGCAGCCGCCCGGACAGCACTGAAGCTTTCTTT
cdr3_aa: CASSRPDSTEAFF

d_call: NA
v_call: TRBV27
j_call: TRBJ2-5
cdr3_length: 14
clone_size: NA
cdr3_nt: TGTGCCAGCAGTTTAGGCCGGGCGGGGGAGACCCAGTACTTC
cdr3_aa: CASSLGRAGETQYF

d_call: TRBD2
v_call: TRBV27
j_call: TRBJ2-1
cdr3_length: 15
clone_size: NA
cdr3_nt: TGTGCCAGCAGTTTACGACTAGCGGTCTACAATGAGCAGTTCTTC
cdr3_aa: CASSLRLAVYNEQFF

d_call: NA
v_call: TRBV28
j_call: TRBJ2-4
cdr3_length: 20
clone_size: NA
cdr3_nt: TGTGCCAGCAGCCATAGACAGGGAGGTCCCCGGGGCCTAGCCAAAAACATTCAGTACTTC
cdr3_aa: CASSHRQGGPRGLAKNIQYF

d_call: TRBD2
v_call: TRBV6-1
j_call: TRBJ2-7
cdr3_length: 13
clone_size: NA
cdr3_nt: TGTGCCAGCAGGGGAGGGCTTGCCCACGAGCAGTACTTC
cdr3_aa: CASRGGLAHEQYF

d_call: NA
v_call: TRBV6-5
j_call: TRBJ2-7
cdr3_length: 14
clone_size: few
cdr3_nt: TGTGCCAGCAGTTCGGACAATCAGTTTCTAGAGCAGTACTTC
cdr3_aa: CASSSDNQFLEQYF

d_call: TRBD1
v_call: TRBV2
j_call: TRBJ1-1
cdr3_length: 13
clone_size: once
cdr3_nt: TGTGCCAGCAGTGGACAGGGGCGGGCTGAAGCTTTCTTT
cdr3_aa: CASSGQGRAEAFF

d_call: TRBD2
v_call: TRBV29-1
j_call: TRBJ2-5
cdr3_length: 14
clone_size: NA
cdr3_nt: TGCAGCGTTGATGATAGCGGGGGAGCAGGGACCCAGTACTTC
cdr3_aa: CSVDDSGGAGTQYF

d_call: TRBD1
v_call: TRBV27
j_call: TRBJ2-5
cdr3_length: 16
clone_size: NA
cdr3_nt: TGTGCCAGCAGTCACCTGGACAGGGGCTTGGGAGAGACCCAGTACTTC
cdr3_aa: CASSHLDRGLGETQYF

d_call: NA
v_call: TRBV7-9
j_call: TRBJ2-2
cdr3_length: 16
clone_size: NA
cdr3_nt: TGTGCCAGCAGCCCCGAGGGACCACAGAACACCGGGGAGCTGTTTTTT
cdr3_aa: CASSPEGPQNTGELFF

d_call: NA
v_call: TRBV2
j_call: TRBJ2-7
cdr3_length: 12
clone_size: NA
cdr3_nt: TGTGCCAGCCTTGGGGGTGAATACGAGCAGTACTTC
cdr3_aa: CASLGGEYEQYF

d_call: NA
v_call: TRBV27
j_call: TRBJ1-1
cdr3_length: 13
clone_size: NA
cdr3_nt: TGTGCCAGCAGTCTAGGTATCGGTTTCGGGACTTTCTTT
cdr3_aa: CASSLGIGFGTFF

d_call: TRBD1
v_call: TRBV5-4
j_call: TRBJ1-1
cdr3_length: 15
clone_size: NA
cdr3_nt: TGTGCCAGCAGCTTTTTGACAGGGGGGAGCACTGAAGCTTTCTTT
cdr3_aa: CASSFLTGGSTEAFF

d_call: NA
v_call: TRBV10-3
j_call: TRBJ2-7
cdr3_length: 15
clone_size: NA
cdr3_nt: TGTGCCATCAGGGACCCCGGGACGGGCGTCTACGAGCAGTACTTC
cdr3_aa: CAIRDPGTGVYEQYF

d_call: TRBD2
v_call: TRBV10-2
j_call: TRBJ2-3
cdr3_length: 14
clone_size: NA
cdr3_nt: TGCGCCAGCAACCCTAGCGGGAAGGCAGATACGCAGTATTTT
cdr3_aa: CASNPSGKADTQYF

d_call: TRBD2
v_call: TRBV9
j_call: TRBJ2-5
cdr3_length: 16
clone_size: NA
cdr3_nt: TGTGCCAGCAGCGATAACGGACTAGCGGGAGGAGAGACCCAGTACTTC
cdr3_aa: CASSDNGLAGGETQYF